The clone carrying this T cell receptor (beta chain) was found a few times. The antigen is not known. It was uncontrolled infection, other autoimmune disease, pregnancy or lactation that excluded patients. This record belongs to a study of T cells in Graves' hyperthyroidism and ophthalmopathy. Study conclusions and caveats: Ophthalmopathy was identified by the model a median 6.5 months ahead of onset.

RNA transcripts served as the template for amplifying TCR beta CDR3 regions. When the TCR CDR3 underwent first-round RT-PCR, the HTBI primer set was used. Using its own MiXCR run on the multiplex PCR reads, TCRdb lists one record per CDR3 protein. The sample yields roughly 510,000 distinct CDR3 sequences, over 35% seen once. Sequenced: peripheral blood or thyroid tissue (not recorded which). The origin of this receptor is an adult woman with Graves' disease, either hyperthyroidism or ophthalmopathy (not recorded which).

The CDR3 bases are TGTGCCAGCAGCTTAGAGCATCCGGGACAGAAAACCTACGAGCAGTACTTC. Its protein product is CASSLEHPGQKTYEQYF. The chain couples TRBV7-8 to TRBJ2-7; TRBD1 matches at 7 bases. With 1 base clipped from V and 2 bases from J, the junction kept 11 bases outside the gene matches. The germline CDR1 and CDR2 sequences are SGHVS and FQNEAQ. There are 17 residues in the CDR3.